The entry below gives a single T cell receptor beta chain sequence along with its context. This entry belongs to a study of blood T cell repertoires in COVID-19. Germline values: CDR1 SEHNR, CDR2 FQNEAQ (reference sequence). V was clipped by 0 bases and J by 7 bases, with 10 bases between them. The CDR3 is 13 amino acids. Data came from immunoSEQ multiplex PCR; TCRdb stores just in-frame clones and leaves some out. This sample carries about 480,000 clones, roughly 89% of them seen once, and the ten largest clones take roughly 1%. Sequenced sample: peripheral blood. This receptor was obtained from a man aged 18 to 29 with COVID-19, enrolled during active disease. This sequence joins TRBV7-9 and TRBJ2-7; a weak D match, TRBD1 (6 bases). CDR3 sequence reads: CASSLAGGWEQYF. The CDR3 bases are TGTGCCAGCAGCTTAGCAGGGGGTTGGGAGCAGTACTTC.